Reported below is one TCR beta chain. These data come from a study of blood T cell repertoires in COVID-19. Across the whole study: T cells, B-cell-depleted T cells, or PBMCs supplied cDNA or gDNA.

Deletions cut 2 bases from V and 5 bases from J, with 13 bases between. CDR1 and CDR2 from the germline V gene are SGHVS and FQNEAQ. The length of the CDR3 is 15 residues. Seattle researchers signed up patients amid active infection and tracked them longitudinally. Study processing details: Scientists estimated how many nucleated cells there were by amplifying reference gene primers. Produced via immunoSEQ multiplex PCR; TCRdb's table is partial and in-frame only. From that table come the V and J calls and clone size; the DNA was used to work out D and trimming. Counted here are approximately 110,000 clones, roughly four fifths occurring once; the ten biggest clones make up 4.5% to 6%.

V gene TRBV7-8 combines with J gene TRBJ2-1, with D tentatively TRBD2 (6 bases). What was sequenced was peripheral blood. The clonotype originates from a man aged 80 or over with COVID-19, enrolled during active disease. The CDR3 region has the DNA TGTGCCAGCAGCTTATCAAGACTAGATAACAATGAGCAGTTCTTC. Amino acids: CASSLSRLDNNEQFF.